Shown below are 14 T cell receptor beta chains from a single sample sequenced in a study of T cells in localized non-small cell lung cancer. This table comes from immunoSEQ multiplex PCR, and its TCRdb copy is limited to in-frame clones, with some not included. The data hold approximately 1,400 clones, with around a quarter observed a single time. Sequencing was performed on normal lung tissue next to the tumor, taken before any cancer treatment. Receptors were obtained from a male donor older than 55 with stage II squamous cell lung carcinoma.

This clone showed up just a few times. The V gene is TRBV9, the J gene TRBJ1-4, with D uncertain. The CDR3 sequence is 12 residues long. Trimming removed 6 bases from V and 5 bases from J, with 8 bases in between. Germline CDR1 reads SGDLS; CDR2 reads YYNGEE. The CDR3 region is CASTDRNEKLFF. The CDR3 nucleotides read TGTGCCAGCACAGACCGGAATGAAAAACTGTTTTTT.

The rearrangement uses TRBV11-3 and TRBJ1-4; 9 positions match TRBD1. Germline-derived CDR1 and CDR2 are SGHNT and YENEEA. The CDR3 is 16 residues long. The J segment lost 6 bases and the V segment lost 5 bases, leaving 10 bases of the junction unmatched. The CDR3 nucleotides read TGTGCCAGCAGCACAAGACAGGGGGTCATCGATGAAAAACTGTTTTTT. Protein product: CASSTRQGVIDEKLFF.

The genes are TRBV28 and TRBJ2-7, with TRBD1 matching over 7 bases. This CDR3 is built from 15 residues. Germline V gene lookup returns CDR1 MDHEN and CDR2 SYDVKM. The J segment lost 6 bases and the V segment lost 5 bases, leaving 13 bases of the junction unmatched. The chain's CDR3 is CASSASTGTHGEQYF. CDR3 nucleotide sequence: TGTGCCAGCAGTGCATCGACAGGGACCCACGGCGAGCAGTACTTC.

This clone is deemed medium-sized (0.01 to 0.1%). The genes are TRBV11-3 and TRBJ1-6; the D is unclear. Germline loops: CDR1 SGHNT, CDR2 YENEEA. The CDR3 is 15 residues long. Trimming left V 1 base short and J 8 bases short, with 12 bases between. CDR3 region: CASSLVAGLDSPLHF. As DNA, the CDR3 is TGTGCCAGCAGCTTAGTCGCGGGATTGGATTCACCCCTCCACTTT.

This clone occurred a few times. The chain employs TRBV11-3 and TRBJ2-1, with D tentatively TRBD1 or TRBD2 (6 bases each). From germline, CDR1 is SGHNT and CDR2 YENEEA. The V gene lost 7 bases and the J gene lost 9 bases, with 28 bases spanning the gap. This CDR3 region has 17 residues. CDR3 coding DNA: TGTGCCAGCATCCATATCACCCCTGCACAGGGAGGTGGTGAGCAGTTCTTC. Translation: CASIHITPAQGGGEQFF.

A single count supports this clone. The V call is TRBV5-1, the J call TRBJ2-3; the match to TRBD2 covers 13 bases. From germline, CDR1 is SGHRS and CDR2 YFSETQ. Germline trimming cut 4 bases from V and 3 bases from J; bases unmatched to any gene: 8. This CDR3 is 17 amino acids long. In DNA, the CDR3 is TGCGCCAGCAGCCCCTGGACTAGCGGGGGATTAACAGATACGCAGTATTTT. Its translation is CASSPWTSGGLTDTQYF.

This chain links TRBV29-1 with TRBJ2-1, with D possibly matching TRBD1 (5 bases). The germline V gene has CDR1 SQVTM and CDR2 ANQGSEA. Trimming shortened V by 1 base and J by 4 bases, and 11 bases separated the two germline ends. The CDR3 totals 14 residues. The CDR3 sequence: CSVEVGGHYNEQFF. The CDR3 region has the DNA TGCAGCGTTGAAGTGGGTGGACATTACAATGAGCAGTTCTTC.

The sample holds a few counts of this clone. The genes are TRBV11-3 and TRBJ2-7; D may be TRBD2 (6 bases). Trimming took off 3 bases at V and 3 bases at J, with 18 bases between the two ends. Looked up from germline, CDR1 is SGHNT and CDR2 is YENEEA. This CDR3 is 16 amino acids long. CDR3 sequence reads: CASSLGLTGVLYEQYF. As DNA, the CDR3 is TGTGCCAGCAGCTTGGGGCTAACGGGAGTTCTCTACGAGCAGTACTTC.

This clone was recorded a few times. In nucleotides, the CDR3 is TGTGCCAGCAGCTTTGACGGAAATTCACCCCTCCACTTT. It encodes CASSFDGNSPLHF. The genes are TRBV7-1 and TRBJ1-6; no clear D. TRBV7-1 is an ORF, with its function uncertain. CDR3 length: 13 residues. Trimming shortened V by 4 bases and J by 7 bases, and 8 bases separated the two germline ends.

This clone came up a few times. The chain links TRBV7-4 to TRBJ1-2; 7 bases fit TRBD1. J lost 2 bases, V lost 5 bases, and 2 bases had no gene match. The V gene's germline CDR1 is SGHVT and CDR2 SQSDAQ. CDR3 size: 13 residues. The CDR3 sequence: CASSPDRNYGYTF. The CDR3 nucleotides read TGTGCCAGCAGCCCGGACAGGAACTATGGCTACACCTTC. The whole variable domain, filled in from reference TRBV7-4 and TRBJ1-2, reads GAGVSQSPRYKVAKRGRDVALRCDSISGHVTLYWYRQTLGQGSEVLTYSQSDAQRDKSGRPSGRFSAERPERSVSTLKIQRTEQGDSAVYLCASSPDRNYGYTFGSGTRLTVV.

This clone is large. The rearrangement uses TRBV11-3 and TRBJ2-2, with TRBD2 identical over 8 bases. This CDR3 is built from 16 residues. Germline loops: CDR1 SGHNT, CDR2 YENEEA. V dropped 5 bases and J dropped 4; count of bases not matched to a gene: 9. The CDR3 spells CASSPSGGAITGELFF. The CDR3 region has the DNA TGTGCCAGCAGCCCCTCGGGAGGGGCGATCACCGGGGAGCTGTTTTTT.

This clone was detected only a few times. V and J are TRBV7-2 and TRBJ2-7, with 8 bases fitting TRBD1. With V trimmed by 5 bases and J by 5 bases, 5 bases remained unmatched. Germline loops: CDR1 SGHTA, CDR2 FQGNSA. The CDR3 runs to 13 residues. This chain's CDR3 is CASSPGQGHEQYF. CDR3 nucleotide sequence: TGTGCCAGCAGCCCCGGACAGGGCCACGAGCAGTACTTC.

In its sample, this clone was seen a few times. The rearrangement uses TRBV6-8 and TRBJ2-5; D gene ambiguous. Between the trimmed V and J ends, which lost 2 bases and 5 bases, there was a span of 9 bases. The CDR3 runs to 13 residues. Germline assignment: CDR1 MNHGY and CDR2 SAAAGT. The DNA for the CDR3 is TGTGCCAGCAGTTACGTGAATAGTGAGACCCAGTACTTC. Its protein product is CASSYVNSETQYF.

The chain carries TRBV19 and TRBJ2-4, with TRBD1 matching over 7 bases. CDR1 and CDR2 (germline): LNHDA, SQIVND (reference sequence). Trimming removed 1 base from V and 2 bases from J; junction bases left unmatched: 20. The CDR3 has 21 amino acids. CDR3 loop: CASSIVVLPGGSSWTKNIQYF. DNA for the CDR3: TGTGCCAGTAGTATAGTCGTTTTGCCAGGGGGTAGTTCGTGGACCAAAAACATTCAGTACTTC.